This T cell receptor (beta chain) was documented in a study of blood T cell repertoires in COVID-19. Study in general: Samples came from the United States, Italy and Spain, spanning acute and convalescent COVID-19. PBMCs, B-cell-depleted T cells, or T cells were the source of the cDNA or gDNA that made up the material.

With respect to this clone: This may be a read error, as it is one base from a much larger clone.

The V gene end was trimmed by 5 bases and the J gene end by 1 base; junction bases not matched to a gene: 0. This CDR3 region has 13 residues. Germline V gene lookup returns CDR1 LNHDA and CDR2 SQIVND (reference sequence). Original analysis: Estimation of nucleated cell counts was performed using reference gene primer amplification. The assay was immunoSEQ multiplex PCR, and TCRdb's table has in-frame clones only and misses some. V, J and clone size are taken as reported in that table, and D and trimming were inferred from the DNA itself. Here the sample spans 140,000 to 150,000 clones, 81% being singletons.

The TCR sequence derives from a human donor in a cohort sampled during active COVID-19. This sequence joins TRBV19 and TRBJ1-1; TRBD1 aligns across 8 bases. Sequenced sample: peripheral blood. The CDR3 nucleotides read TGTGCCAGTAGTGGACAGGGGAACACTGAAGCTTTCTTT. This encodes CASSGQGNTEAFF.